Sequencing of this TCR beta chain was carried out in a study of cytomegalovirus exposure and HLA in healthy donors. Researchers ran the PCR with 60 Vbeta and 13 Jbeta primers. Authors' processing steps: About 9.9 million of the approximately 80 million unique TCR beta chains counted in a later analysis were shared. Data came from immunoSEQ multiplex PCR; TCRdb stores just in-frame clones and leaves some out. V, J and clone size are those of that table, while D and trimming were read from the DNA. The sample comprises about 140,000 clones, roughly three quarters of which are singletons, and more than 0.95% rests with the top ten. Findings and caveats of the study: In an earlier analysis, productive rearrangement rates for most beta V segments clustered near 87% or 30%. TCR beta V- and J-gene trimming was later associated with a missense DCLRE1C variant. Through in vitro validation, a few CMV-associated chains were shown to be specific for CMV antigens.

Looked up from germline, CDR1 is SGHRS and CDR2 is YFSETQ. Deletions cut 0 bases from V and 3 bases from J, with 7 bases between. The CDR3 is made up of 13 amino acids. As regards this clone: Its antigen remains unknown.

This rearrangement joins TRBV5-1 to TRBJ2-7; D is unresolved. Sequencing input: PBMCs. The source is a man aged 18 to 30 in good health and CMV-seronegative. The DNA for the CDR3 is TGCGCCAGCAGCTTGGCCGGTTACTACGAGCAGTACTTC. It translates to CASSLAGYYEQYF.